This T cell receptor beta chain came from a study of human T cells and chemical hapten exposure (TCRdb year 2021). Context from the whole study: For sensitization, 2% DPC in acetone was applied to a 2 cm by 2 cm area of upper inner arm skin. Throughout the roughly 23-week study period, patients were also given weekly therapeutic DPC doses on the scalp. Patch testing on the upper back used Finn chambers containing 0.01% DPC, with scoring done after 6 days according to International Contact Dermatitis Research Group standards. The patient cohort, mostly female, included alopecia areata with under or over 50% scalp involvement, alopecia totalis and alopecia universalis. Libraries were pooled for sequencing, and variation in per-sample TCR yields was attributed mainly to small differences in library volumes within the pool. The study tracked peripheral blood TCR repertoire changes in vivo during primary and secondary sensitization to the hapten diphenylcyclopropenone (DPC) in alopecia patients. Blood samples were taken from patients before sensitization (week 0) and at 2, 6 and about 24 weeks after DPC sensitization. Approximately 28 alopecia patients provided blood for TCR sequencing at one to four time points (pre-sensitization, 2, 6 and 24 weeks). Here is what the overall study found, with its caveats: Because every patient had alopecia, a presumed autoimmune disease, the patients' immune response might differ from that of healthy individuals. A positive correlation was found between the number of PT1 expanded TCRs and patch test score, with significance reached at thresholds 8, 16 and 32 but not 4. No change with DPC sensitization was found in the number of TCRs above 1 in 1000 frequency, and no evidence of global repertoire structure alterations was found. After repeated subsampling, the strength of the expansion versus patch-test correlation and the threshold at which it became significant changed. Significantly more large CDR3 similarity clusters were formed by expanded TCRs than by pre-sensitization or healthy control sets, consistent with antigen-driven responses.

The method behind the library was RACE. The instrument was a NextSeq 500. During library preparation, unique molecular identifiers were attached to individual cDNA molecules so that TCRs could be counted quantitatively and reproducibly. For every blood RNA sample, sequencing covered both the TCR alpha and TCR beta chains. The authors' analysis ran thus. The median number of TCRs per sample was some 100,000, ranging from 23,224 to 690,600. The Decombinator software suite was used to annotate V, J and CDR3 in the TCR reads. For PS versus PT1 abundance plots, all samples were subsampled to the same number of TCRs (28,000). TCRs were defined as expanded if absent before sensitization and observed at least eight times at the 2-week time point. The public reads were run again by TCRdb, first through fastp at Q25 and then through MiXCR, and only productive beta chains were kept. Every entry covers one CDR3 protein and lists the most common genes and DNA from its rows. TCRdb's processing, not the authors' own work, is the source of the V and J calls. Here the sample has fewer than 85,000 distinct CDR3 sequences; about 9.9% occur a single time. Roughly 1.5% of the sample comes from the top ten.

What this sample's time point label stands for: patch test 2, 6 weeks after DPC sensitization. This specimen's treatment or condition label, interpreted: therapeutic diphenylcyclopropenone sensitization with weekly scalp DPC. At every patch-test visit, the blood draw took place before the patch test was put on. Patients were eligible if aged 18 to 70, diagnosed with alopecia and judged suitable for DPC therapy, and pregnant patients were excluded. Total RNA was extracted from unfractionated whole blood that had been collected in Tempus Blood RNA tubes. Note on this clonotype: Its antigen is currently not known. One base away there is no much larger clone; base qualities are not given.

V and J lose 7 bases and 0 bases, and a span of 15 bases separates them. Including the terminal cysteine and phenylalanine, the CDR3 comprises 16 residues. This entry keeps only the CDR3 DNA: 48 bases, framed from base 1. The origin of this receptor is a man younger than 35 with alopecia areata. Some clones in this sample may be carry-over from other donors' samples. The chain is assembled from TRBV12-3 or TRBV12-4 and TRBJ2-2, with TRBD2 tentatively as D gene (5 bases match). Here the sequenced sample was whole blood, taken in connection with sensitization to the hapten diphenylcyclopropenone (DPC). The nucleotides read TGTGCCAGCACTAATGGGGAGCCCGCGAACACCGGGGAGCTGTTTTTT. This encodes CASTNGEPANTGELFF.